The rows below give T cell receptor beta chains drawn from one sample of a study of T cell responses to AZD1222 COVID-19 vaccine. The assay was immunoSEQ multiplex PCR, and TCRdb's table has in-frame clones only and misses some. Of more than 100,000 clones in the sample, over 90% were seen once. The sample consisted of peripheral blood, taken on day 0 of AZD1222 vaccination. Receptors originate from an adult in good health. Each CDR3 is given with its conserved first and last residue. The D gene is left open where the match is weak. Rows may omit the clone size; those that give it use once, few, many or a size class.

TRBV7-3	-	-	TRBJ2-5	TGTGCCAGCAGCCCCACGGGCGGGCGAGAGACCCAGTACTTC	CASSPTGGRETQYF
TRBV7-6	-	-	TRBJ2-7	TGTGCCAGCAGCGGTTACGCAGCTTCTACTAACTACGAGCAGTACTTC	CASSGYAASTNYEQYF
TRBV4-3	-	-	TRBJ2-4	TGCGCCAGCAGCCGTGGACAGATAGCCAAAAACATTCAGTACTTC	CASSRGQIAKNIQYF
TRBV7-8	TRBD1	-	TRBJ2-7	TGTGCCAGCAGCGCTAGGGACAGGGGGGAATTCTACGAGCAGTACTTC	CASSARDRGEFYEQYF
TRBV5-1	-	-	TRBJ2-7	TGCGCCAGCAGCCCCGAGGAGTTCAACTACGAGCAGTACTTC	CASSPEEFNYEQYF
TRBV6-2/TRBV6-3	-	-	TRBJ1-2	TGTGCCAGCGGCCAGGGAGGCTCCTATGGCTACACCTTC	CASGQGGSYGYTF
TRBV7-7	-	-	TRBJ2-5	TGTGCTAGCAGCTTAGTAGGCGGGATCCAAGAGACCCAGTACTTC	CASSLVGGIQETQYF
TRBV2	TRBD1	-	TRBJ1-2	TGTGCCAGCAGTGAAAGGGGACAGGGGGCAGGAAATGGCTACACCTTC	CASSERGQGAGNGYTF
TRBV9	-	-	TRBJ2-1	TGTGCCAGCAGCGTAGGTGGTAGTACGGAGAAGCAGTTCTTC	CASSVGGSTEKQFF
TRBV5-4	-	-	TRBJ2-1	TGTGCCAGCAGCCCTCAGGGGAGGGGGGGCCGGTACAATGAGCAGTTCTTC	CASSPQGRGGRYNEQFF
TRBV28	-	once	TRBJ1-5	TGTGCCAGCAGTTATAACAGGAGGATTCAGCCCCAGCATTTT	CASSYNRRIQPQHF
TRBV7-2	-	-	TRBJ1-6	TGTGCCAGCCGTCTTGACTCCTATAATTCACCCCTCCACTTT	CASRLDSYNSPLHF
TRBV7-9	TRBD1	once	TRBJ1-2	TGTGCCAGCAGCGCAAGACAGGGTGCTAACTATGGCTACACCTTC	CASSARQGANYGYTF
TRBV24-1	TRBD1	-	TRBJ2-3	TGTGCCACCAGTGGGAACAGGGGGGAAACAGATACGCAGTATTTT	CATSGNRGETDTQYF
TRBV6-5	-	-	TRBJ2-7	TGTGCCAGCCGGAGGGGGAGCTACGAGCAGTACTTC	CASRRGSYEQYF
TRBV21-1	-	-	TRBJ1-4	TGTGCCAGCAGCAAAGAAAGGGGGGACGGGGGAATCATACTGTTTTTT	CASSKERGDGGIILFF
TRBV5-1	-	-	TRBJ1-1	TGCGCCAGCACCAACTCCGCAGGGAACACTGAAGCTTTCTTT	CASTNSAGNTEAFF
TRBV4-2	-	-	TRBJ2-7	TGTGCCAGCAGCCAACCCGACTCCTACGAGCAGTACTTC	CASSQPDSYEQYF
TRBV29-1	-	-	TRBJ2-3	TGCAGCGTCCCCAGGACAGATACGCAGTATTTT	CSVPRTDTQYF
TRBV9	-	few	TRBJ2-3	TGTGCCAGCAGCCCGGGACCTAGACTCACAGATACGCAGTATTTT	CASSPGPRLTDTQYF
TRBV7-2	TRBD1	-	TRBJ1-5	TGTGCCAGCAGCTTTACCCCCCGGGACAGAAATCAGCCCCAGCATTTT	CASSFTPRDRNQPQHF
TRBV7-3	TRBD1	-	TRBJ2-1	TGTGCCAGCAGCCCCCATCTGAGGGGACAGCCCTCCTACAATGAGCAGTTCTTC	CASSPHLRGQPSYNEQFF
TRBV5-3	-	-	TRBJ2-7	TGTGCCAGAAGCTGCCCGACTCTCGCGAGCTCCTACGAGCAGTACTTC	CARSCPTLASSYEQYF
TRBV19	-	-	TRBJ1-2	TGTGCCAGTAGTATCACACGCTATGGCTACACCTTC	CASSITRYGYTF
TRBV5-3	-	-	TRBJ1-4	TGTGCCAGAAGCTTGGAGAATGCAACTAATGAAAAACTGTTTTTT	CARSLENATNEKLFF
TRBV29-1	-	-	TRBJ1-2	TGCAGCGTTGAATCGGGGCGAGGCTACACCTTC	CSVESGRGYTF
TRBV10-3	TRBD2	-	TRBJ2-5	TGTGCCATCAGTGAGGGTATAGCGGGGTACCAAGAGACCCAGTACTTC	CAISEGIAGYQETQYF
TRBV3-1/TRBV3-2	-	-	TRBJ1-5	TGTGCCAGCAGCCAAGAGGGGGTCGGCTATAGCAATCAGCCCCAGCATTTT	CASSQEGVGYSNQPQHF
TRBV6-5	TRBD2	-	TRBJ2-3	TGTGCCAGCAGTTACTCGGGCGGGGGGGCGGCAGATACGCAGTATTTT	CASSYSGGGAADTQYF
TRBV9	-	once	TRBJ2-3	TGTGCCAGCAGCGTGAGGGGAGGAGATACGCAGTATTTT	CASSVRGGDTQYF
TRBV9	-	-	TRBJ1-1	TGTGCCAGCAGCGTAGTCAGGGGCCGGGATACTGAAGCTTTCTTT	CASSVVRGRDTEAFF
TRBV7-2	-	-	TRBJ1-1	TGTGCCAGCAGCTTAGTAGCCCGAGGACAGCTGGGTGGAGCTTTCTTT	CASSLVARGQLGGAFF
TRBV28	TRBD1	-	TRBJ1-5	TGTGCTACTAACAGGGGGAATCAGCCCCAGCATTTT	CATNRGNQPQHF
TRBV9	-	-	TRBJ2-2	TGTGCCAGCAGCTACTCTTTGTGGGGTTATACCGGGGAGCTGTTTTTT	CASSYSLWGYTGELFF
TRBV6-1	TRBD2	many	TRBJ2-7	TGTGCCAGCAGTGAAGGCGGGGGTAGCTCCTACGAGCAGTACTTC	CASSEGGGSSYEQYF
TRBV6-5	TRBD2	-	TRBJ2-1	TGTGCCAGCACGTTCCTAGCGGGAGTGTACAATGAGCAGTTCTTC	CASTFLAGVYNEQFF
TRBV29-1	TRBD1	few	TRBJ2-7	TGCAGCGTCCGGACAGGATCCTACGAGCAGTACTTC	CSVRTGSYEQYF